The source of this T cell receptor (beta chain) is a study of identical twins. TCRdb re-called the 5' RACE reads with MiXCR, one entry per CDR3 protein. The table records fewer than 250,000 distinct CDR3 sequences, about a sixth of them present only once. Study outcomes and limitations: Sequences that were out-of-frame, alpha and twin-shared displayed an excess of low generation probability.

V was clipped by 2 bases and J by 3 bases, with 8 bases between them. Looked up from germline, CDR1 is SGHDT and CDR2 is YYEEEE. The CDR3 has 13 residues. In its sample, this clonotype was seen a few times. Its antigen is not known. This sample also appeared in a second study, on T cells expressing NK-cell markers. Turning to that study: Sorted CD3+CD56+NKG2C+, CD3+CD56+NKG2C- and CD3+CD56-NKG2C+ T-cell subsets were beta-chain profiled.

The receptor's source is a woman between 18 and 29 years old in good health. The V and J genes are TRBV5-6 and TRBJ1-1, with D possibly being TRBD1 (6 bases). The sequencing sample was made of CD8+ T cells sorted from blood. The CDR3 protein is CASSLGTHTEAFF. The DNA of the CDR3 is TGTGCCAGCAGCTTAGGGACACACACTGAAGCTTTCTTT.